This is a list of T cell receptor beta chains from one sample in a study of cytomegalovirus exposure and HLA in healthy donors. Sequencing was performed with immunoSEQ multiplex PCR; in TCRdb, only in-frame clones are kept and a portion is missing. This sample carries around 130,000 clones, under 70% of them seen once, and the ten largest clones take more than 1.5%. Sequences were obtained from PBMCs. The origin of the receptors is a man younger than 35 in good health and CMV-seronegative. Each CDR3 is given with its conserved first and last residue. Fields, in order: CDR3 length, D gene, clone size, V gene, J gene, CDR3 DNA, CDR3 protein. A D gene is named only where the DNA matches it firmly. Some rows mark clone size as missing; the rest say once, few, many or name a class of expanded clone.

cdr3_length: 16
d_call: TRBD1
clone_size: .
v_call: TRBV6-6
j_call: TRBJ2-7
cdr3_nt: TGTGCCAGCAGCCGTACGCTGGGGACAGGGGAGAGCGAGCAGTACTTC
cdr3_aa: CASSRTLGTGESEQYF

cdr3_length: 16
d_call: .
clone_size: .
v_call: TRBV27
j_call: TRBJ2-7
cdr3_nt: TGTGCCAGCAGTTTACTCTCCTCCCCTCCTACCCACGAGCAGTACTTC
cdr3_aa: CASSLLSSPPTHEQYF

cdr3_length: 14
d_call: .
clone_size: few
v_call: TRBV5-8
j_call: TRBJ2-7
cdr3_nt: TGTGCCAGCAGCTTGTTACTTTTCTCCTACGAGCAGTACTTC
cdr3_aa: CASSLLLFSYEQYF

cdr3_length: 13
d_call: .
clone_size: .
v_call: TRBV7-8
j_call: TRBJ2-4
cdr3_nt: TGTGCCAGCAGCTGGAGACTTGGAAACATTCAGTACTTC
cdr3_aa: CASSWRLGNIQYF

cdr3_length: 15
d_call: .
clone_size: few
v_call: TRBV27
j_call: TRBJ1-2
cdr3_nt: TGTGCCAGCAGTTTATCGTTGGCAGGGAGGAACGGCTACACCTTC
cdr3_aa: CASSLSLAGRNGYTF

cdr3_length: 15
d_call: TRBD1
clone_size: .
v_call: TRBV6-6
j_call: TRBJ1-3
cdr3_nt: TGTGCCAGCAGTCCGACAGGGGACGGTGGAAACACCATATATTTT
cdr3_aa: CASSPTGDGGNTIYF

cdr3_length: 15
d_call: .
clone_size: .
v_call: TRBV6-5
j_call: TRBJ2-7
cdr3_nt: TGTTCCAGCAGTTACAGTACTCGTAGCTCCTACGAGCAGTACTTC
cdr3_aa: CSSSYSTRSSYEQYF

cdr3_length: 15
d_call: TRBD1
clone_size: few
v_call: TRBV6-5
j_call: TRBJ2-7
cdr3_nt: TGTGCCAGCAAAAAAGGGAGACAGGGGGCCTACGAGCAGTACTTC
cdr3_aa: CASKKGRQGAYEQYF

cdr3_length: 14
d_call: TRBD1
clone_size: .
v_call: TRBV5-6
j_call: TRBJ1-5
cdr3_nt: TGTGCCAGCAGCATCGGACAGGGGGGACAGCCCCAGCATTTT
cdr3_aa: CASSIGQGGQPQHF

cdr3_length: 12
d_call: .
clone_size: .
v_call: TRBV30
j_call: TRBJ1-2
cdr3_nt: TGTGCCTGGAGTCCGGGGGAGTATGGCTACACCTTC
cdr3_aa: CAWSPGEYGYTF

cdr3_length: 15
d_call: .
clone_size: .
v_call: TRBV6-5
j_call: TRBJ1-2
cdr3_nt: TGTGCCAGCAGTTACGGGTGGGGCAGGCAGAATGGCTACACCTTC
cdr3_aa: CASSYGWGRQNGYTF

cdr3_length: 14
d_call: .
clone_size: .
v_call: TRBV6-6
j_call: TRBJ1-5
cdr3_nt: TGTGCCAGCACTGAACAGGGTAGCAATCAGCCCCAGCATTTT
cdr3_aa: CASTEQGSNQPQHF

cdr3_length: 17
d_call: .
clone_size: .
v_call: TRBV10-3
j_call: TRBJ2-3
cdr3_nt: TGTGCCATCAGTGAGTCGGGGCGGTCCAGGAGCACAGATACGCAGTATTTT
cdr3_aa: CAISESGRSRSTDTQYF

cdr3_length: 17
d_call: TRBD2
clone_size: .
v_call: TRBV4-3
j_call: TRBJ2-1
cdr3_nt: TGCGCCAGCAGCCAGGAGACCGGGACTAGCGGTTACAATGAGCAGTTCTTC
cdr3_aa: CASSQETGTSGYNEQFF

cdr3_length: 15
d_call: .
clone_size: .
v_call: TRBV28
j_call: TRBJ2-7
cdr3_nt: TGTGCCAGCAGTTTCGTAGCCGAGGCCTCCTACGAGCAGTACTTC
cdr3_aa: CASSFVAEASYEQYF

cdr3_length: 14
d_call: .
clone_size: .
v_call: TRBV28
j_call: TRBJ1-4
cdr3_nt: TGTGCCAGCAGTCTCTACGCAACTAATGAAAAACTGTTTTTT
cdr3_aa: CASSLYATNEKLFF

cdr3_length: 14
d_call: TRBD1
clone_size: once
v_call: TRBV5-1
j_call: TRBJ2-3
cdr3_nt: TGCGCCAGCAGTGGGACAGGGGGATTAGATACGCAGTATTTT
cdr3_aa: CASSGTGGLDTQYF

cdr3_length: 14
d_call: .
clone_size: .
v_call: TRBV6-1
j_call: TRBJ1-6
cdr3_nt: TGTGCCAGCAGGACGAGACAGGTGGACTCACCCCTCCACTTT
cdr3_aa: CASRTRQVDSPLHF

cdr3_length: 14
d_call: .
clone_size: .
v_call: TRBV10-3
j_call: TRBJ2-6
cdr3_nt: TGTGCCTCCGGGAGCGAGGGTGGGGCCAACGTCCTGACTTTC
cdr3_aa: CASGSEGGANVLTF

cdr3_length: 15
d_call: .
clone_size: .
v_call: TRBV29-1
j_call: TRBJ1-2
cdr3_nt: TGCAGCGTTGCGAGCTTCAGGGCCAGCGACTATGGCTACACCTTC
cdr3_aa: CSVASFRASDYGYTF

cdr3_length: 13
d_call: .
clone_size: .
v_call: TRBV18
j_call: TRBJ1-5
cdr3_nt: TGTGCCAGCTCACCAATTGACGGGGGGCCCCAGCATTTT
cdr3_aa: CASSPIDGGPQHF

cdr3_length: 15
d_call: TRBD1
clone_size: .
v_call: TRBV6-5
j_call: TRBJ1-1
cdr3_nt: TGTGCCAGCAGTTCCACGGGACAGGGGTTGTCTGAAGCTTTCTTT
cdr3_aa: CASSSTGQGLSEAFF

cdr3_length: 13
d_call: .
clone_size: .
v_call: TRBV6-4
j_call: TRBJ2-2
cdr3_nt: TGTGCCAGCAGTGACTCGGAGATCGGGGAGCTGTTTTTT
cdr3_aa: CASSDSEIGELFF

cdr3_length: 14
d_call: TRBD1
clone_size: .
v_call: TRBV5-4
j_call: TRBJ1-1
cdr3_nt: TGTGCCAGCAGCGGGGGACAGTTGAACACTGAAGCTTTCTTT
cdr3_aa: CASSGGQLNTEAFF

cdr3_length: 15
d_call: .
clone_size: .
v_call: TRBV25-1
j_call: TRBJ2-1
cdr3_nt: TGTGCCAGCAGTTCCCTTGAGAGGGTATACAATGAGCAGTTCTTC
cdr3_aa: CASSSLERVYNEQFF

cdr3_length: 16
d_call: .
clone_size: .
v_call: TRBV6-5
j_call: TRBJ2-1
cdr3_nt: TGTGCCAGCAGTTACTTACGGGGGTCCTCCTACAATGAGCAGTTCTTC
cdr3_aa: CASSYLRGSSYNEQFF

cdr3_length: 14
d_call: .
clone_size: .
v_call: TRBV5-4
j_call: TRBJ2-5
cdr3_nt: TGTGCCAGCAGCTTGGAGCCTAGCTCTCTGACCCAGTACTTC
cdr3_aa: CASSLEPSSLTQYF

cdr3_length: 15
d_call: .
clone_size: .
v_call: TRBV28
j_call: TRBJ1-1
cdr3_nt: TGTGCCAGCAGGCCTATCGGGGGTTTGAACACTGAAGCTTTCTTT
cdr3_aa: CASRPIGGLNTEAFF

cdr3_length: 14
d_call: .
clone_size: .
v_call: TRBV5-1
j_call: TRBJ2-5
cdr3_nt: TGCGCCAGCAGCTTCACGACAGGGAGGGAGACCCAGTACTTC
cdr3_aa: CASSFTTGRETQYF

cdr3_length: 14
d_call: .
clone_size: few
v_call: TRBV6-5
j_call: TRBJ1-2
cdr3_nt: TGTGCCAGCAGTTACTCAAAGGTTGGCGGAGGCTACACCTTC
cdr3_aa: CASSYSKVGGGYTF

cdr3_length: 13
d_call: .
clone_size: .
v_call: TRBV13
j_call: TRBJ1-1
cdr3_nt: TGTGCCAGCAGCATAGGGGAGGGCACTGAAGCTTTCTTT
cdr3_aa: CASSIGEGTEAFF

cdr3_length: 14
d_call: TRBD1
clone_size: .
v_call: TRBV6-5
j_call: TRBJ1-2
cdr3_nt: TGTGCCAGCAGTTACATTCCGGGACAGGGTTCCTCGACCTTC
cdr3_aa: CASSYIPGQGSSTF

cdr3_length: 13
d_call: .
clone_size: .
v_call: TRBV6-1
j_call: TRBJ1-2
cdr3_nt: TGTGCCAGCAGTGAGGGGGCGCTTGGTGGCTACACCTTC
cdr3_aa: CASSEGALGGYTF

cdr3_length: 19
d_call: TRBD1
clone_size: .
v_call: TRBV27
j_call: TRBJ1-2
cdr3_nt: TGTGCCAGCAGTCATATCTCCCTCGGGACAGATCAAGCTAACTATGGCTACACCTTC
cdr3_aa: CASSHISLGTDQANYGYTF

cdr3_length: 10
d_call: .
clone_size: .
v_call: TRBV28
j_call: TRBJ2-7
cdr3_nt: TGTGCCAGCGGCCGGTGTCAGAGGGACTTC
cdr3_aa: CASGRCQRDF

cdr3_length: 14
d_call: .
clone_size: .
v_call: TRBV28
j_call: TRBJ1-3
cdr3_nt: TGTGCCAGCAGTTTGGCGGCATCTGGAAACACCATATATTTT
cdr3_aa: CASSLAASGNTIYF

cdr3_length: 12
d_call: .
clone_size: few
v_call: TRBV6-6
j_call: TRBJ2-3
cdr3_nt: TGTGCCAGCAGTCCCCCGCGGCCTACGCAGTATTTT
cdr3_aa: CASSPPRPTQYF

cdr3_length: 14
d_call: .
clone_size: .
v_call: TRBV5-1
j_call: TRBJ1-1
cdr3_nt: TGCGCCAGCAGCTTGGGGCTTGGGAACACTGAAGCTTTCTTT
cdr3_aa: CASSLGLGNTEAFF

cdr3_length: 15
d_call: TRBD2
clone_size: .
v_call: TRBV7-2
j_call: TRBJ2-1
cdr3_nt: TGTGCCAGCACCCTACGACTAGCGGGGAACAATGAGCAGTTCTTC
cdr3_aa: CASTLRLAGNNEQFF

cdr3_length: 15
d_call: TRBD1
clone_size: .
v_call: TRBV6-5
j_call: TRBJ1-2
cdr3_nt: TGTGCCAGCACATACACGGACAGGGATTCTTATGGCTACACCTTC
cdr3_aa: CASTYTDRDSYGYTF

cdr3_length: 16
d_call: TRBD1
clone_size: .
v_call: TRBV5-1
j_call: TRBJ2-2
cdr3_nt: TGCGCCAGCAGCCCCCGGGACAGGGGCAAGACCGGGGAGCTGTTTTTT
cdr3_aa: CASSPRDRGKTGELFF

cdr3_length: 15
d_call: TRBD2
clone_size: .
v_call: TRBV9
j_call: TRBJ2-6
cdr3_nt: TGTGCCACTGGGGGGGGTTTCTCTGGGGCCAACGTCCTGACTTTC
cdr3_aa: CATGGGFSGANVLTF

cdr3_length: 18
d_call: TRBD2
clone_size: .
v_call: TRBV5-1
j_call: TRBJ2-2
cdr3_nt: TGCGCCAGCAGCTTACCGACTAGCGGGGGGCCTAACACCGGGGAGCTGTTTTTT
cdr3_aa: CASSLPTSGGPNTGELFF

cdr3_length: 15
d_call: TRBD2
clone_size: .
v_call: TRBV7-9
j_call: TRBJ2-7
cdr3_nt: TGTGCCAGCAGCGATAGTAATAGCGGGATCCCCGAGCAGTACTTC
cdr3_aa: CASSDSNSGIPEQYF

cdr3_length: 11
d_call: .
clone_size: .
v_call: TRBV20-1
j_call: TRBJ1-2
cdr3_nt: TGCAGTGCCCAACCCGGAGACGGCTACACCTTC
cdr3_aa: CSAQPGDGYTF

cdr3_length: 14
d_call: .
clone_size: few
v_call: TRBV19
j_call: TRBJ2-5
cdr3_nt: TGTGCCAGTAGCCCACTGGACAGCAAAGAGACCCAGTACTTC
cdr3_aa: CASSPLDSKETQYF

cdr3_length: 13
d_call: .
clone_size: few
v_call: TRBV10-3
j_call: TRBJ2-5
cdr3_nt: TGTGCCACCTCGACAGAAGAAGAAGAGACCCAGTACTTC
cdr3_aa: CATSTEEEETQYF

cdr3_length: 13
d_call: .
clone_size: .
v_call: TRBV12-5
j_call: TRBJ1-1
cdr3_nt: TGTGCTAGTGGTTGGACCGGGGGCACTGAAGCTTTCTTT
cdr3_aa: CASGWTGGTEAFF

cdr3_length: 15
d_call: TRBD1
clone_size: .
v_call: TRBV19
j_call: TRBJ1-1
cdr3_nt: TGTGCCAGTAGTATAAGACAGGGCCTGAACACTGAAGCTTTCTTT
cdr3_aa: CASSIRQGLNTEAFF

cdr3_length: 15
d_call: TRBD1
clone_size: .
v_call: TRBV5-4
j_call: TRBJ1-1
cdr3_nt: TGTGCCAGCAGTCGGACAGGGTTCATGAACACTGAAGCTTTCTTT
cdr3_aa: CASSRTGFMNTEAFF

cdr3_length: 13
d_call: .
clone_size: .
v_call: TRBV30
j_call: TRBJ1-5
cdr3_nt: TGTGCCTGGAGTGTTGGGGACTCGGGGCCCCAGCATTTT
cdr3_aa: CAWSVGDSGPQHF

cdr3_length: 15
d_call: TRBD1
clone_size: once
v_call: TRBV6-1
j_call: TRBJ2-5
cdr3_nt: TGTGCCAGCAGTGAACCCCCGACAGGGGGCACGACCCAGTACTTC
cdr3_aa: CASSEPPTGGTTQYF

cdr3_length: 14
d_call: TRBD1
clone_size: .
v_call: TRBV15
j_call: TRBJ1-2
cdr3_nt: TGTGCCACCAGCCGTACAGGGGTCTACTATGGCTACACCTTC
cdr3_aa: CATSRTGVYYGYTF

cdr3_length: 14
d_call: .
clone_size: .
v_call: TRBV5-1
j_call: TRBJ2-7
cdr3_nt: TGCGCCAGCAGTAAAGAGCAGGGTCCCTACGAGCAGTACTTC
cdr3_aa: CASSKEQGPYEQYF

cdr3_length: 17
d_call: .
clone_size: .
v_call: TRBV23-1
j_call: TRBJ1-3
cdr3_nt: TGCGCCAGCAGCCTCAGTCTCCTTTCCTCCTCTGGAAACACCATATATTTT
cdr3_aa: CASSLSLLSSSGNTIYF

cdr3_length: 14
d_call: .
clone_size: .
v_call: TRBV7-2
j_call: TRBJ2-1
cdr3_nt: TGTGCCAGCAGCTTAGTCAGCGGGTGGAATGAGCAGTTCTTC
cdr3_aa: CASSLVSGWNEQFF

cdr3_length: 17
d_call: TRBD2
clone_size: once
v_call: TRBV19
j_call: TRBJ2-7
cdr3_nt: TGTGCCAGTACGACTACTAGCGGGAGGGCCGGGCCCTACGAGCAGTACTTC
cdr3_aa: CASTTTSGRAGPYEQYF

cdr3_length: 16
d_call: .
clone_size: once
v_call: TRBV30
j_call: TRBJ1-2
cdr3_nt: TGTGCCTGGAGTGTATTGGTCGCAGGGATGGTGAGCGGCTACACCTTC
cdr3_aa: CAWSVLVAGMVSGYTF

cdr3_length: 19
d_call: TRBD2
clone_size: .
v_call: TRBV5-4
j_call: TRBJ2-3
cdr3_nt: TGTGCCAGCAGCCGGTCCCCGAACCTAGCGGGGGGGCACACAGATACGCAGTATTTT
cdr3_aa: CASSRSPNLAGGHTDTQYF

cdr3_length: 12
d_call: .
clone_size: .
v_call: TRBV30
j_call: TRBJ2-7
cdr3_nt: TGTGCCTGGAGTGTAGGACAGTTCGAGCAGTACTTC
cdr3_aa: CAWSVGQFEQYF